This paragraph covers one T cell receptor beta chain sequence. The antigen remains unidentified. CDR3 length: 17 amino acids. V trimming: 5 bases; J trimming: 3 bases; junction bases outside the gene matches: 14. Per germline, CDR1 SEHNR and CDR2 FQNEAQ (reference sequence). This sample was included in a study of cytomegalovirus exposure and HLA in healthy donors. At the level of the study: A later analysis reported the approximately 120 validation repertoires used the same platform as the 500 to 800 first-cohort repertoires. The study's findings and limits: Most observed TCR sequences were rare, whereas some public TCRs were detected in many donors.

The donors were part of the validation cohort of 95 to 150 subjects. That cohort was separate from the first cohort, which comprised fewer than 800 subjects. This table comes from immunoSEQ multiplex PCR, and its TCRdb copy is limited to in-frame clones, with some not included. In the table there are tens of thousands of clones, approximately 92% of which are singletons. Sequencing used PBMCs. The J gene is TRBJ1-1, the V gene TRBV7-9, with 8 bases identical to TRBD1. The sequence was obtained from a man between 18 and 29 years old in good health and CMV-seronegative. CDR3 loop: CASSRVVGTGVDTEAFF. The DNA of the CDR3 is TGTGCCAGCAGCCGGGTAGTAGGGACAGGAGTAGACACTGAAGCTTTCTTT.